The 21 T cell receptor beta chains below were found in one sample sequenced in a study of T cells in Graves' hyperthyroidism and ophthalmopathy. There were TCR beta CDR3 regions amplified from RNA transcripts. Primed by the HTBI set, a first-round RT-PCR was run on the TCR CDR3. One entry per CDR3 protein, called by TCRdb with MiXCR from the multiplex PCR reads. The sample consists of about 280,000 distinct CDR3 sequences, 25% to 30% of them appearing once. The sequenced material came from blood. The origin of the receptors is a man aged 40-49 years with Graves' hyperthyroidism that later progressed to Graves' ophthalmopathy.

This clonotype has ten or more counts. The chain uses TRBV5-1 and TRBJ2-7; 11 nucleotides match TRBD2. Per the germline V gene, CDR1 is SGHRS and CDR2 is YFSETQ. This CDR3 is 19 amino acids long. Losses at the gene ends were 3 bases for V and 1 base for J; bases not matched to a gene: 15. Here the CDR3 reads CASSSDPVWLAGGSYEQYF. The CDR3 bases are TGCGCCAGCAGCTCGGACCCCGTTTGGCTAGCGGGAGGATCCTACGAGCAGTACTTC.

This clonotype occurred many times. The rearrangement uses TRBV2 and TRBJ2-5; a weak D match, TRBD2 (5 bases). Per the germline V gene, CDR1 is SNHLY and CDR2 is FYNNEI. Between the trimmed V and J ends, which lost 7 bases and 4 bases, there was a span of 7 bases. This CDR3 is built from 11 residues. This CDR3 is CASTSGETQYF. The CDR3 DNA is TGTGCCAGCACCAGCGGAGAGACCCAGTACTTC.

This clonotype was found many times. The genes are TRBV5-1 and TRBJ1-1; D is ambiguous. Germline CDR1 is SGHRS and CDR2 is YFSETQ. Trimming took 4 bases from V and 1 from J, leaving 17 bases between them. The CDR3 is made up of 16 amino acids. CDR3 DNA sequence: TGCGCCAGCAGCAACCACCGGGAACGCTGGAACACTGAAGCTTTCTTT. It translates to CASSNHRERWNTEAFF.

The rearrangement links TRBV5-1 to TRBJ2-2, with 7 bases lining up with TRBD2. The J segment lost 8 bases and the V segment lost 8 bases, leaving 15 bases of the junction unmatched. This CDR3 has 15 amino acids. The germline gives CDR1 SGHRS, CDR2 YFSETQ. The chain's CDR3 is CASEPSGLLRGELFF. CDR3 nucleotide sequence: TGCGCCAGTGAACCTAGCGGACTCCTTAGAGGGGAGCTGTTTTTT.

This clonotype was observed at least ten times. The V gene is TRBV5-5, the J gene TRBJ1-1, with a tentative D call TRBD1 (5 bases). The CDR3 totals 15 residues. The V and J ends lost 3 bases and 5 bases respectively, with 17 bases between them. Germline values: CDR1 SGHKS, CDR2 YYEKEE (reference sequence). The CDR3 DNA is TGTGCCAGCAGCTGGAGTGAAAGGGGAATAACTGAAGCTTTCTTT. Protein: CASSWSERGITEAFF.

This clonotype was observed many times. J is TRBJ2-5 and V is TRBV19; 8 nucleotides agree with TRBD1. The CDR3 has 15 residues. V gave up 6 bases and J gave up 5 bases; unmatched junction bases: 11. From germline, CDR1 is LNHDA and CDR2 SQIVND (reference sequence). The CDR3 sequence: CASSLNGQGEETQYF. The CDR3 DNA is TGTGCCAGTAGCCTCAACGGACAGGGCGAGGAGACCCAGTACTTC. The full variable domain, its missing parts supplied by reference TRBV19 and TRBJ2-5, is DGGITQSPKYLFRKEGQNVTLSCEQNLNHDAMYWYRQDPGQGLRLIYYSQIVNDFQKGDIAEGYSVSREKKESFPLTVTSAQKNPTAFYLCASSLNGQGEETQYFGPGTRLLVL.

The chain employs TRBV20-1 and TRBJ2-5; 8 bases are shared with TRBD2. The CDR3 totals 14 residues. Per the germline V gene, CDR1 is DFQATT and CDR2 is SNEGSKA (reference sequence). V shed 2 bases and J 5 bases; nucleotides not matched to a gene: 7. CDR3 bases: TGCAGTGCTAGAATTGGACTAGCATCGGAGACCCAGTACTTC. Its protein is CSARIGLASETQYF.

The chain combines TRBV14 with TRBJ1-2; D is unclear. Germline CDR1 is SGHDN and CDR2 is FVKESK. Trimming pared 0 bases from V and 8 bases from J, leaving 19 bases between. The CDR3 sequence is 16 residues long. Here the CDR3 DNA reads TGTGCCAGCAGCCAAGAGAGACTACCAGCCGGATTCGGCTACACCTTC. Translating it yields CASSQERLPAGFGYTF.

This clonotype was counted many times. The rearrangement uses TRBV19 and TRBJ2-3; D is undetermined. The germline V gene encodes CDR1 LNHDA and CDR2 SQIVND (reference sequence). Trimming took off 9 bases at V and 6 bases at J, with 13 bases between the two ends. This CDR3 is built from 12 residues. The CDR3 region has the DNA TGTGCCAGCGCCCAAAATACTGATACGCAGTATTTT. Translating gives CASAQNTDTQYF.

This clonotype was observed many times. The chain combines TRBV20-1 with TRBJ2-5, with 7 positions matching TRBD2. This CDR3 region has 12 residues. After removal of 1 base from V and 4 bases from J, the junction contained 0 bases not matched to a gene. Germline CDR1 and CDR2: DFQATT and SNEGSKA (reference sequence). The CDR3, as DNA: TGCAGTGCTAGAGGGGGGGGAGAGACCCAGTACTTC. The encoded protein is CSARGGGETQYF.

In its sample, this clonotype was seen many times. This chain uses TRBV29-1 with TRBJ2-7; D is unclear. This CDR3 contains 12 residues. V lost 4 bases, J lost 7 bases, and 14 bases lay in between. Germline values: CDR1 SQVTM, CDR2 ANQGSEA. The CDR3 loop is CSVGSGVGEQYF. CDR3 in DNA: TGCAGCGTTGGTAGTGGCGTGGGGGAGCAGTACTTC.

There are many counts of this clonotype. This chain connects TRBV7-6 to TRBJ1-2; the D is unclear. CDR1 and CDR2 from the germline V gene are SGHVS and FNYEAQ. V was shortened by 4 bases and J by 4 bases, with 13 bases between the two germline ends. The CDR3 totals 14 residues. The chain's CDR3 is CASSSLSSFYGYTF. The CDR3 nucleotides read TGTGCCAGCAGCTCTCTTTCCTCCTTCTATGGCTACACCTTC.

This clonotype was recorded at least ten times. V is TRBV12-3 or TRBV12-4 and J is TRBJ1-1; D uncertain. V lost 4 bases and J 5 bases, leaving 5 bases between the germline ends. This CDR3 region has 11 residues. For the CDR3, the DNA is TGTGCCAGCAGTTCGACAACTGAAGCTTTCTTT. Amino acids: CASSSTTEAFF.

This clonotype was observed many times. This chain joins TRBV7-3 and TRBJ1-1; tentatively, D is TRBD1 (6 bases). Germline CDR1 SGHTA, CDR2 FQGTGA. Trimming took 5 bases from V and 5 from J, leaving 12 bases between them. The CDR3 runs 13 residues. The DNA for the CDR3 is TGTGCCAGCAGCCAACACAGGGAAACTGAAGCTTTCTTT. This sequence encodes CASSQHRETEAFF.

The rearrangement joins TRBV6-1 to TRBJ1-1, with 8 bases lining up with TRBD1. CDR1 and CDR2 (germline): MNHNS, SASEGT. The CDR3 consists of 15 residues. Trimming removed 4 bases from V and 0 bases from J; junction bases left unmatched: 4. CDR3 protein: CASSAGGIMNTEAFF. CDR3 nucleotide sequence: TGTGCCAGCAGTGCAGGGGGCATCATGAACACTGAAGCTTTCTTT.

There are many counts of this clonotype. The rearrangement uses TRBV20-1 and TRBJ2-4; D might be TRBD1 or TRBD2, each matching 5 bases. The CDR3 sequence is 13 residues long. Germline lookup yields CDR1 DFQATT and CDR2 SNEGSKA (reference sequence). Trimming pared 5 bases from V and 6 bases from J, leaving 14 bases between. The CDR3 sequence: CSAPLSGANIQYF. CDR3 DNA sequence: TGCAGTGCTCCCCTCTCCGGGGCAAACATTCAGTACTTC.

The chain has TRBV29-1 and TRBJ2-7; TRBD2 matches at 14 bases. CDR1 SQVTM and CDR2 ANQGSEA come from the germline V gene. The length of the CDR3 is 14 residues. J lost 3 bases, V lost 3 bases, and 1 base had no gene match. CDR3 coding DNA: TGCAGCGTTGAGGGACTAGCGGGAGTCTACGAGCAGTACTTC. As protein: CSVEGLAGVYEQYF.

There are many counts of this clonotype. The V and J genes are TRBV6-2 or TRBV6-3 and TRBJ2-2, with TRBD1 as a possible D gene (5 bases). This CDR3 is built from 15 residues. Deletions cut 0 bases from V and 6 bases from J, with 11 bases between. Per the germline V gene, CDR1 is MNHEY and CDR2 is SVGEGT. The CDR3 region has the DNA TGTGCCAGCAGTTACTCGATAAGGGGCTCCGGGGAGCTGTTTTTT. The encoded protein is CASSYSIRGSGELFF.

The table lists this clonotype with many counts. V usage is TRBV12-3 or TRBV12-4 and J usage is TRBJ1-5, with unresolved D. Deletions cut 0 bases from V and 7 bases from J, with 10 bases between. The CDR3 sequence is 14 residues long. CDR3 sequence: CASSLAVVSQPQHF. The CDR3 DNA reads as TGTGCCAGCAGTTTAGCAGTGGTCTCCCAGCCCCAGCATTTT.

For this clonotype: The CDR3 does not close with the conserved phenylalanine or tryptophan, likely indicating a read error. CDR3 DNA sequence: TGTGCCAGCAGTTTTTCGGGCAGCTCCTACGAGCAGTACCTC. The encoded protein is CASSFSGSSYEQYL. This chain links TRBV12-3 or TRBV12-4 with TRBJ2-7, with D unresolved. Trimming pared 3 bases from V and 0 bases from J, leaving 9 bases between. There are 14 residues in the CDR3.

This clonotype was counted at least ten times. The rearrangement links TRBV12-3 or TRBV12-4 to TRBJ1-1; D perhaps matches TRBD1 (5 bases). Trimming cost V 2 bases and J 3 bases, with 13 bases left between them. This CDR3 has 15 amino acids. CDR3 residues: CASSLFGGQHTEAFF. In DNA, the CDR3 is TGTGCCAGCAGTTTATTCGGTGGACAACACACTGAAGCTTTCTTT.